This T cell receptor beta chain was obtained from a study of neoadjuvant anti-PD-1 for oral cavity cancer. The wider study: Most patients had three to four biweekly doses of 3 mg/kg nivolumab before resection. Non-progressing patients received a fourth nivolumab dose near day 43, then surgery on days 50-56.

Generated by immunoSEQ multiplex PCR, the TCRdb table keeps only in-frame clones and is missing some. The sample records about 68,000 clones, 70% to 90% being singletons. The length of the CDR3 is 14 residues. The germline V gene encodes CDR1 MNHEY and CDR2 SMNVEV (reference sequence). V gave up 7 bases and J gave up 1 base, with 10 bases separating them. Time point in this sample: after neoadjuvant nivolumab, at surgical resection. PBMCs were not maintained or expanded in culture before analysis. Study-wide findings and caveats: Higher pretreatment Treg/Th17 ratios tracked higher pretreatment blood clonality.

Comment on this clone: Its antigen is unidentified.

Sequences were derived from PBMCs, sampled after nivolumab (anti-PD-1) treatment. This receptor was identified in a person between 40 and 79 years old with oral cavity squamous cell carcinoma. The chain recombines TRBV27 with TRBJ2-2, with a weak D call TRBD1 (5 bases). CDR3 nucleotide sequence: TGTGCCAGCAAGCTGGGGCGGAACACCGGGGAGCTGTTTTTT. It specifies CASKLGRNTGELFF.